These 16 T cell receptor beta chains originate from one sample sequenced in a study of Ad26.COV2.S vaccination and SARS-CoV-2 variants. Clones were sequenced by immunoSEQ multiplex PCR, and TCRdb holds only the in-frame ones, with some missing. Of some 520,000 clones in the sample, around 90% were seen once. Treatment of the sample: some 20 received Ad26.COV2.S at low or high dose, single or two shots; about 5 received placebo; per-sample allocation not given. Sampling was performed 63 days after the first vaccine or placebo injection. The source material was peripheral blood, sampled in a trial of Ad26.COV2.S vaccine versus placebo. The receptors were gathered from a person aged 18-60 years who received the Ad26.COV2.S COVID-19 vaccine or a placebo.

The rearrangement links TRBV27 to TRBJ2-2, with no clear D. Germline-derived CDR1 and CDR2 are MNHEY and SMNVEV (reference sequence). The CDR3 totals 16 residues. V was trimmed by 5 bases and J by 0 bases, leaving 13 bases between them. The CDR3 DNA reads as TGTGCCAGCAGTCCGACGACCCTCGCGAACACCGGGGAGCTGTTTTTT. Residues: CASSPTTLANTGELFF.

This rearrangement joins TRBV25-1 to TRBJ1-1; the D gene is possibly TRBD1 (6 bases). The germline V gene has CDR1 MGHDK and CDR2 SYGVNS. The CDR3 covers 13 residues. V was trimmed by 5 bases and J by 4 bases, leaving 11 bases between them. The CDR3 sequence: CASSSGAGTEAFF. The CDR3 DNA reads TGTGCCAGCAGTTCGGGGGCGGGCACTGAAGCTTTCTTT.

As regards this clone: Different DNA sequences within this sample yield the same CDR3. The chain carries TRBV28 and TRBJ1-5, with D unclear. Germline lookup yields CDR1 MDHEN and CDR2 SYDVKM. V lost 1 base, J lost 1 base, and 5 bases lay in between. This CDR3 is 14 amino acids long. The CDR3 sequence is CASSLSGSNQPQHF. CDR3 DNA: TGTGCCAGCAGTTTATCCGGGAGCAATCAGCCCCAGCATTTT. Full variable domain (outside the CDR3, taken from reference TRBV28 and TRBJ1-5): DVKVTQSSRYLVKRTGEKVFLECVQDMDHENMFWYRQDPGLGLRLIYFSYDVKMKEKGDIPEGYSVSREKKERFSLILESASTNQTSMYLCASSLSGSNQPQHFGDGTRLSIL.

The chain carries TRBV12-3 or TRBV12-4 and TRBJ2-3; D unresolved. V dropped 4 bases and J dropped 2 bases, with 7 bases sitting between them. The CDR3 is 13 residues long. The CDR3 DNA follows: TGTGCCAGCAGTTCTTACACCACAGATACGCAGTATTTT. As protein: CASSSYTTDTQYF.

The chain employs TRBV20-1 and TRBJ2-3; possibly TRBD2 for D (6 bases). Germline V gene lookup returns CDR1 DFQATT and CDR2 SNEGSKA (reference sequence). Trimming cost V 7 bases and J 8 bases, with 13 bases left between them. The CDR3 sequence is 11 residues long. The CDR3 spells CSGVAVGTQYF. CDR3 in DNA: TGCAGTGGGGTAGCGGTGGGTACGCAGTATTTT.

The chain recombines TRBV27 with TRBJ2-2; possibly TRBD2 for D (6 bases). Trimming took 0 bases from V and 0 from J, leaving 11 bases between them. The CDR3 totals 17 residues. Looked up from germline, CDR1 is MNHEY and CDR2 is SMNVEV (reference sequence). In nucleotides, the CDR3 is TGTGCCAGCAGTTTATCCCTAGGCGGGGCGAACACCGGGGAGCTGTTTTTT. Translated, it gives CASSLSLGGANTGELFF.

The chain recombines TRBV28 with TRBJ2-7; D gene uncertain. The ends were cut back, 2 bases at V and 9 bases at J, with 11 bases in the middle. CDR1 and CDR2 (germline): MDHEN, SYDVKM. The CDR3 runs 12 residues. The CDR3 here is CASSLEFFGQYF. The CDR3 DNA is TGTGCCAGCAGTTTAGAGTTCTTTGGGCAGTACTTC.

V is TRBV30 and J is TRBJ2-4, with D perhaps TRBD1 (5 bases). The CDR3 consists of 13 residues. Germline assignment: CDR1 GTSNPN and CDR2 SVGIG (reference sequence). Trimming shortened V by 2 bases and J by 4 bases, and 9 bases separated the two germline ends. CDR3 protein: CAWSWAGKNIQYF. Here the CDR3 DNA reads TGTGCCTGGAGTTGGGCAGGGAAAAACATTCAGTACTTC.

The V gene is TRBV9, the J gene TRBJ1-1; D unclear. V was clipped by 4 bases and J by 1 base, with 8 bases between them. The CDR3 has 13 residues. The germline V gene has CDR1 SGDLS and CDR2 YYNGEE. The CDR3: CASSPTSNTEAFF. The CDR3 DNA reads as TGTGCCAGCAGCCCAACCTCGAACACTGAAGCTTTCTTT.

This chain uses TRBV7-3 with TRBJ2-1; 12 positions match TRBD2. V was clipped by 5 bases and J by 3 bases; unmatched bases: 11. The CDR3 has 18 amino acids. Germline V gene data show CDR1 as SGHTA and CDR2 as FQGTGA. The CDR3 protein is CASSLDSGLAGGYNEQFF. CDR3 nucleotides: TGTGCCAGCAGCCTAGACTCGGGACTAGCGGGTGGCTACAATGAGCAGTTCTTC.

The genes are TRBV5-8 and TRBJ1-1; D unresolved. Germline-derived CDR1 and CDR2 are SGHTS and YDEGEE. The CDR3 covers 12 residues. V was pared by 0 bases and J by 5 bases, with 5 bases between. Here the CDR3 reads CASSLGKTEAFF. CDR3 nucleotide sequence: TGTGCCAGCAGCTTGGGGAAGACTGAAGCTTTCTTT.

In nucleotides, the CDR3 is TGTGCCAGCAGCTTCCAGGCTTCCCAGTTCTTC. This sequence encodes CASSFQASQFF. V usage is TRBV7-2 and J usage is TRBJ2-1, with D unresolved. Trimming removed 3 bases at V and 13 bases at J, with 10 bases between. Germline assignment: CDR1 SGHTA and CDR2 FQGNSA. The CDR3 covers 11 residues.

V is TRBV12-5 and J is TRBJ1-1; D unclear. V dropped 5 bases and J dropped 4 bases, with 11 bases sitting between them. Germline V gives CDR1 LGHNT, CDR2 FRNRAP. The CDR3 spans 13 residues. The CDR3 protein is CASGLETGTEAFF. The CDR3 coding sequence is TGTGCTAGTGGTCTAGAGACGGGCACTGAAGCTTTCTTT.

CDR3 DNA: TGCGCCAGCAGCTTGGACAGTCCTGAAGTCGGGGAGCTGTTTTTT. It specifies CASSLDSPEVGELFF. The chain recombines TRBV5-1 with TRBJ2-2, with D unclear. V was shortened by 0 bases and J by 7 bases, with 13 bases between the two germline ends. The CDR3 totals 15 residues. The germline V gene has CDR1 SGHRS and CDR2 YFSETQ. The variable domain in full, completed from reference TRBV5-1 and TRBJ2-2, reads KAGVTQTPRYLIKTRGQQVTLSCSPISGHRSVSWYQQTPGQGLQFLFEYFSETQRNKGNFPGRFSGRQFSNSRSEMNVSTLELGDSALYLCASSLDSPEVGELFFGEGSRLTVL.

With regard to this clone: The sample has other DNA sequences that encode this CDR3 too. The CDR3 reads CASSLGTANEKLFF. The DNA for the CDR3 is TGCGCCAGCAGCTTAGGGACAGCTAATGAAAAACTGTTTTTT. The chain employs TRBV5-1 and TRBJ1-4, with TRBD1 identical over 7 bases. J was trimmed by 3 bases and V by 2 bases; bases with no gene match: 1. CDR3 length: 14 amino acids. The germline CDR1 and CDR2 sequences are SGHRS and YFSETQ.

For the CDR3, the DNA is TGTGCCAGCAGTCGGGGGGACAGTAGATATGGCTACACCTTC. Its protein is CASSRGDSRYGYTF. The rearrangement links TRBV28 to TRBJ1-2, with 7 bases that match TRBD1. Germline V CDR1 and CDR2: MDHEN, SYDVKM. With 5 bases clipped from V and 5 bases from J, the junction kept 8 bases outside the gene matches. The CDR3 totals 14 residues.